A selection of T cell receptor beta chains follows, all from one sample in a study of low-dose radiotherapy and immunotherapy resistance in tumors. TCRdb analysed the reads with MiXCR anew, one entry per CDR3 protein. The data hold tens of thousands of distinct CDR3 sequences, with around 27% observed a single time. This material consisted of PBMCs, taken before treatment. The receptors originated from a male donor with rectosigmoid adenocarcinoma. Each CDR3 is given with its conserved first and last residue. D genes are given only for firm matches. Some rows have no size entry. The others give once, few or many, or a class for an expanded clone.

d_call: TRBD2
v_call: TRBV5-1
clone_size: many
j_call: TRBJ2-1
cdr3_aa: CASTAGGGYNEQFF
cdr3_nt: TGCGCCAGCACTGCGGGGGGGGGCTACAATGAGCAGTTCTTC

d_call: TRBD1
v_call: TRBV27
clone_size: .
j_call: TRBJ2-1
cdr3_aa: CASSHNPLRTGGIREQFF
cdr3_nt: TGTGCCAGCAGTCACAATCCTCTCCGGACAGGGGGCATACGTGAGCAGTTCTTC

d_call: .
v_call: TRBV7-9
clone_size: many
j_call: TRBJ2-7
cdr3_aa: CASSPGQWWYEQYF
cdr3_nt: TGTGCCAGCAGCCCCGGACAGTGGTGGTACGAGCAGTACTTC

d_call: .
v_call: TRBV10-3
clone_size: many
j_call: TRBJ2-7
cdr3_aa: CAISDPDNSYEQYF
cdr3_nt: TGTGCCATCAGTGACCCCGACAACTCCTACGAGCAGTACTTC

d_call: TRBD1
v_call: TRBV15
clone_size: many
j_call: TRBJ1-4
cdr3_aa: CATSGQGAALEKLFF
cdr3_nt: TGTGCCACCAGCGGACAGGGGGCGGCTCTAGAAAAACTGTTTTTT

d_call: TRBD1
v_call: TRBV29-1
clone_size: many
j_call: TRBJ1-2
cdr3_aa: CSVEQGNYGYTF
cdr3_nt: TGCAGCGTAGAACAGGGGAACTATGGCTACACCTTC

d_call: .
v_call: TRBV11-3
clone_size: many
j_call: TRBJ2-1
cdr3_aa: CASSHNNEQFF
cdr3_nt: TGTGCCAGCAGCCATAACAATGAGCAGTTCTTC

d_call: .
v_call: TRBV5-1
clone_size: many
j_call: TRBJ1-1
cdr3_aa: CASSLVGSGNTEAFF
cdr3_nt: TGCGCCAGCAGCTTGGTGGGATCGGGGAACACTGAAGCTTTCTTT

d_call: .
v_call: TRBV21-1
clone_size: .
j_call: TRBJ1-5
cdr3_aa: CASSTAGTGDNQPQHF
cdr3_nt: TGTGCCAGCAGCACTGCCGGGACAGGGGATAACCAGCCCCAGCATTTT

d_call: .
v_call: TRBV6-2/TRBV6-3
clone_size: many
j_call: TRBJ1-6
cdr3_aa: CASRSIDTSGVAPLHF
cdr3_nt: TGTGCCAGCAGATCAATTGATACCTCGGGAGTAGCGCCCCTCCACTTT

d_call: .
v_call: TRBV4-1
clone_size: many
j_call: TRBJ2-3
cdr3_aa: CASSQEGTDTQYF
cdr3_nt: TGCGCCAGCAGCCAAGAGGGTACAGATACGCAGTATTTT

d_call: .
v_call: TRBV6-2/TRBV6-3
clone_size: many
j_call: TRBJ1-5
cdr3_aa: CASSPYDARGNQPQHF
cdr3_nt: TGTGCCAGCAGTCCCTATGATGCCAGAGGCAATCAGCCCCAGCATTTT

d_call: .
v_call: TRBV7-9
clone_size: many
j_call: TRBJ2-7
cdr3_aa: CASSLEGGSYEQYF
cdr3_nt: TGTGCCAGCAGCTTAGAGGGGGGCTCCTACGAGCAGTACTTC

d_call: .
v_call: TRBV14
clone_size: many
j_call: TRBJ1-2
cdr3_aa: CASSQARNYGYTF
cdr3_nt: TGTGCCAGCAGCCAAGCAAGGAACTATGGCTACACCTTC

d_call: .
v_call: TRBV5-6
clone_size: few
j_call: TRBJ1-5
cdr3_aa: CASSSRVSGVAHF
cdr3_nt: TGTGCCAGCAGCTCCCGAGTGTCAGGGGTCGCGCATTTT

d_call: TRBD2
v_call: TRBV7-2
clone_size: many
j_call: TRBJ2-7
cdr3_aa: CASRETSGSTEQYF
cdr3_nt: TGTGCCAGCAGGGAGACTAGCGGGAGTACCGAGCAGTACTTC

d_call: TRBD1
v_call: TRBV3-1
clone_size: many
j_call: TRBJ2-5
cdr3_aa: CASRRDSRETQYF
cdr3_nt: TGTGCCAGCAGACGGGACAGCCGAGAGACCCAGTACTTC

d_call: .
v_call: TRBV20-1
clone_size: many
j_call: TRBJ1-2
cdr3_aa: CSASVGGGSYGYTF
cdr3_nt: TGCAGTGCTAGCGTTGGGGGCGGGTCCTATGGCTACACCTTC

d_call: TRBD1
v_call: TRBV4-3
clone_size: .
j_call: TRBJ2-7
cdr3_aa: CASSRLQGYEQYF
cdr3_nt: TGCGCCAGCAGCCGCCTACAGGGGTACGAGCAGTACTTC

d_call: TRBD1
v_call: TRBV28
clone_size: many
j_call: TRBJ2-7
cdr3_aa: CASSSPGTVAYEQYF
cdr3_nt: TGTGCCAGCAGTTCGCCCGGGACAGTTGCCTACGAGCAGTACTTC

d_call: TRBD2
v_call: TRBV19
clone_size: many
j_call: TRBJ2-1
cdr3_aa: CASLTWTSGNGEQFF
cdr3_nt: TGTGCCAGCCTTACCTGGACTAGCGGGAATGGTGAGCAGTTCTTC

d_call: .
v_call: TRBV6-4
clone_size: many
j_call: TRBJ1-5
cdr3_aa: CASSDGDNQPQHF
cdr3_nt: TGTGCCAGCAGTGACGGGGACAATCAGCCCCAGCATTTT

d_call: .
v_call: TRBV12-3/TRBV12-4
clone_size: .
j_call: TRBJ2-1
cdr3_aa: CASSLEDADNDQFF
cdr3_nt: TGTGCCAGCAGTTTAGAGGACGCAGACAATGACCAGTTCTTC

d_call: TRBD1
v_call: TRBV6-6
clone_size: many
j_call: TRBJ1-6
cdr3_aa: CASSYAGTGNSPLHF
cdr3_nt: TGTGCCAGCAGTTACGCCGGGACAGGGAATTCACCCCTCCACTTT

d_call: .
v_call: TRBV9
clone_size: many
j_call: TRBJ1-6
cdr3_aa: CASSGTDYNSPLHF
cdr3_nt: TGTGCCAGCAGCGGGACAGACTATAATTCACCCCTCCACTTT

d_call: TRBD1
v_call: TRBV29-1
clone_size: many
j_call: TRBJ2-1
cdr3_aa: CSVEDRGQGSREQFF
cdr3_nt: TGCAGCGTTGAAGATCGAGGACAGGGTAGCCGGGAGCAGTTCTTC

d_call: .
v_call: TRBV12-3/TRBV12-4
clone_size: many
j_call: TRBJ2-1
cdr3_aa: CAAGSSYNEQFF
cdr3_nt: TGTGCCGCAGGGAGCTCCTACAATGAGCAGTTCTTC

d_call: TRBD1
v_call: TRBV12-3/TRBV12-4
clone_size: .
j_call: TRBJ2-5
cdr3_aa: CASSPWTGEQETQYF
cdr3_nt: TGTGCCAGCAGTCCGTGGACAGGAGAGCAAGAGACCCAGTACTTC

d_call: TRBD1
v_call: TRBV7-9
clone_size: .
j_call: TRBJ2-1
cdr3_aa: CAGSIAGGANEQFF
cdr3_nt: TGTGCCGGCAGCATCGCAGGGGGTGCCAATGAGCAGTTCTTC

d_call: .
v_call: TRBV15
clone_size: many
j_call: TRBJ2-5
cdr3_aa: CATSRDVGEETQYF
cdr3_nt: TGTGCCACCAGCAGAGATGTCGGCGAGGAGACCCAGTACTTC

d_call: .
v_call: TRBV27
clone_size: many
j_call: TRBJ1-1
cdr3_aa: CASSHRGGTEAFF
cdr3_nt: TGTGCCAGCAGCCATAGGGGGGGAACTGAAGCTTTCTTT

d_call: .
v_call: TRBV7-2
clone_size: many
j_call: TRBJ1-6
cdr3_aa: CASSLASAQGGGYNSPLHF
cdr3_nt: TGTGCCAGCAGCTTAGCTTCCGCTCAGGGCGGGGGATATAATTCACCCCTCCACTTT

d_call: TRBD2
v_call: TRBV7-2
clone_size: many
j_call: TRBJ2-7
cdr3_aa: CASSFGLVVPEQYF
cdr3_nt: TGTGCCAGCAGCTTTGGACTAGTAGTCCCCGAGCAGTACTTC